The sample holds many counts of the clone carrying this TCR beta chain. What it recognizes is unknown. The sample belongs to a study of breast tumors, draining lymph nodes, adjacent tissues. Study-level points and caveats: The data were judged consistent with most tumor T cells coming from lymph node and expanding in tumor. Tumor repertoires ranked between lymph nodes and nontumor tissue in diversity, with V and J gene preferences. Tumor T cell lymph node origin was a supported hypothesis, not proven. Tumor and nontumor repertoires were significantly more similar in luminal-like than in basal-like breast cancer.

The lymph nodes were axillary draining lymph nodes from breast cancer patients. TCRdb used MiXCR to reprocess the multiplex PCR reads, holding one entry per CDR3 protein. The repertoire has approximately 140,000 distinct CDR3 sequences, approximately 32% of them found once; the top ten carry around 2.5%. The germline gives CDR1 LNHDA, CDR2 SQIVND (reference sequence). This CDR3 spans 16 amino acids. V gave up 9 bases and J gave up 1 base; unmatched junction bases: 12. The sequenced sample consisted of axillary lymph node tissue. The chain links TRBV19 to TRBJ2-4; 7 bases agree with TRBD1. The sequence was collected from a female donor with breast cancer. Some clones in this sample may be carry-over from other donors' samples. The CDR3 reads CASLPTGRGAKNIQYF. DNA for the CDR3: TGTGCCAGCCTACCGACAGGGCGAGGGGCCAAAAACATTCAGTACTTC.